Detailed here is one TCR beta chain. This entry comes from a study of blood T cell repertoires in COVID-19. On the study more broadly: Samples came from the United States, Italy and Spain, spanning acute and convalescent COVID-19.

V lost 5 bases and J lost 3; bases outside the gene matches: 6. In germline, CDR1 is GTSNPN, CDR2 SVGIG (reference sequence). The CDR3 loop spans 13 amino acids. The table came from immunoSEQ multiplex PCR; TCRdb's copy has only in-frame clones and leaves some out. The repertoire includes around 70,000 clones, 75% to 85% of them detected once, and about 16% sits in the top ten. The sequenced sample consisted of peripheral blood. This sequence was found in a human donor in a cohort sampled during active COVID-19. This sequence joins TRBV30 and TRBJ2-7, with 8 bases identical to TRBD2. The CDR3 protein is CAWASGRSYEQYF. As DNA, the CDR3 is TGTGCCTGGGCCAGCGGGAGAAGCTACGAGCAGTACTTC.